This T cell receptor beta chain was sequenced during a study of blood T cells in healthy people across ages. With a J-beta primer mix and a sample-barcoded 5' primer, a second PCR ran about 7 to 12 cycles. TCRdb reprocessed the 5' RACE reads with MiXCR, giving one entry per CDR3 protein. The table includes hundreds of thousands of distinct CDR3 sequences, roughly 30% detected once. The CDR3 runs 18 residues. Between the trimmed V and J ends, which lost 0 bases and 4 bases, there was a span of 20 bases. Germline V gene data show CDR1 as SGHRS and CDR2 as YFSETQ. The chain employs TRBV5-1 and TRBJ2-4; possible D gene TRBD1, 6 bases. Sample: blood. The sequence came from a woman at least 80 years old in good health. The DNA for the CDR3 is TGCGCCAGCAGCTTGGGGACAGCTCTGCAGCGACGTAAAAACATTCAGTACTTC. It is translated as CASSLGTALQRRKNIQYF.